This T cell receptor beta chain was obtained from a study of blood T cell repertoires in COVID-19. About the research overall: Sample material is recorded as cDNA or gDNA derived from T cells, B-cell-depleted T cells, or PBMCs.

The germline gives CDR1 MGHDK, CDR2 SYGVNS. With 3 bases clipped from V and 2 bases from J, the junction kept 6 bases outside the gene matches. CDR3 length equals 15 residues. This clone was seen a single time. Study processing details: Counts of nucleated cells, estimated from reference gene primer amplification, were obtained. Assay used: immunoSEQ multiplex PCR; TCRdb lists only in-frame clones, some missing. V, J and clone size were drawn from that table, and D and trimming were deduced from the DNA. This sample has 110,000 to 150,000 clones; roughly 79% occur once, and the top ten carry around 8.2%.

J is TRBJ2-7 and V is TRBV25-1, with TRBD1 matching over 8 bases. This receptor was identified in a human donor in a cohort sampled during active COVID-19. The material sequenced was peripheral blood. The CDR3 coding sequence is TGTGCCAGCAGTGACGACAGGGGCCATACCTACGAGCAGTACTTC. This encodes CASSDDRGHTYEQYF.